Following are 25 T cell receptor beta chains from one sample sequenced in a study of vaccination and CD4 T cells after COVID-19. The treatment here: roughly ten-day PBMC culture with coronavirus spike peptide pools or control peptides (ViraFEST assay). What these receptors recognize is not known. With the Oncomine TCR Beta short-read assay, DNA from cultured CD4+ T cells was sequenced. TCRdb fed the PCR reads into MiXCR, producing one record per CDR3 protein. In the table there are 13,000 to 15,000 distinct CDR3 sequences, approximately 51% of which are singletons. The sequences come from cultured CD4+ T cells from blood, collected after SARS-CoV-2 vaccination. These TCRs come from a human donor with COVID-19.

This clonotype turned up a few times. The rearrangement joins TRBV7-8 to TRBJ1-5; the D gene is possibly TRBD1 (6 bases). V dropped 4 bases and J dropped 0 bases, with 13 bases sitting between them. Germline values: CDR1 SGHVS, CDR2 FQNEAQ. This CDR3 has 16 amino acids. The CDR3 reads CASSSGGAYSNQPQHF. In DNA form, the CDR3 reads TGTGCCAGCAGCTCTGGGGGGGCTTATAGCAATCAGCCCCAGCATTTT.

To note about this clonotype: The DNA is left out, because the CDR3 cannot be placed on it with certainty; the CDR3 is given as TCRdb lists it. The V gene is TRBV7-8, the J gene TRBJ2-7; the table's D call, TRBD1, was not checked against the DNA. The length of the CDR3 is 24 amino acids, counting both ends. Germline assignment: CDR1 SGHVS and CDR2 FQNEAQ. The CDR3 sequence: CASTNQTSMYLCASSLGQGLVQYF.

V gene TRBV14 combines with J gene TRBJ1-2, with 7 positions matching TRBD1. The CDR3 is 14 amino acids. Per the germline V gene, CDR1 is SGHDN and CDR2 is FVKESK. Trimming cost V 4 bases and J 2 bases; bases outside gene matches: 4. The CDR3 DNA reads as TGTGCCAGCAGCCTCGACAGGGCCAACTATGGCTACACCTTC. It encodes CASSLDRANYGYTF.

V usage is TRBV5-1 and J usage is TRBJ1-1; 9 bases align to TRBD1. The germline V gene encodes CDR1 SGHRS and CDR2 YFSETQ. The CDR3 has 15 amino acids. V lost 4 bases and J lost 3; bases outside the gene matches: 7. This CDR3 reads CASSRDREGDTEAFF. CDR3 coding DNA: TGCGCCAGCAGCAGGGACAGGGAGGGCGACACTGAAGCTTTCTTT.

The V gene is TRBV5-5, the J gene TRBJ2-3; 14 bases fit TRBD2. Germline loops: CDR1 SGHKS, CDR2 YYEKEE (reference sequence). The CDR3 consists of 20 residues. The J segment lost 6 bases and the V segment lost 3 bases, leaving 18 bases of the junction unmatched. The CDR3 DNA sequence: TGTGCCAGCAGCTGGTGGGCAGGGGGCGGGACTAGCGGGGGCCGGGATACGCAGTATTTT. The encoded protein is CASSWWAGGGTSGGRDTQYF.

The rearrangement links TRBV21-1 to TRBJ1-2; TRBD1 reflects the table's D call only, with no check against the DNA. TRBV21-1 is marked as a pseudogene. This CDR3 is built from 15 residues. CDR3 nucleotides: TGTGCCAGCAGCTTCCGGGCCGGGGGTAACTATGGCTACACCTTC. Translated, it gives CASSFRAGGNYGYTF.

In its sample, this clonotype was seen a few times. The chain is built from TRBV6-5 and TRBJ2-5; TRBD1 matches at 9 bases. The J segment lost 2 bases and the V segment lost 3 bases, leaving 4 bases of the junction unmatched. The germline gives CDR1 MNHEY, CDR2 SVGAGI. CDR3 length: 15 residues. CDR3 sequence reads: CASSYPGQGQETQYF. The CDR3, as DNA: TGTGCCAGCAGTTATCCGGGACAGGGTCAAGAGACCCAGTACTTC.

The chain combines TRBV20-1 with TRBJ1-4; the D gene is possibly TRBD1 (5 bases). Germline values: CDR1 DFQATT, CDR2 SNEGSKA (reference sequence). V lost 6 bases, J lost 8 bases, and 16 bases lay in between. This CDR3 is 13 amino acids long. This chain's CDR3 is CSALGTGQEKLFF. As DNA, the CDR3 is TGCAGTGCACTCGGGACGGGCCAGGAAAAACTGTTTTTT.

CDR3 residues: CATSGGASGNTIYF. In DNA form, the CDR3 reads TGTGCCACATCTGGGGGGGCCTCTGGAAACACCATATATTTT. The chain combines TRBV6-1 with TRBJ1-3; a possible D gene is TRBD1 (6 bases). The CDR3 sequence is 14 residues long. V was pared by 10 bases and J by 0 bases, with 13 bases between. CDR1 is MNHNS and CDR2 is SASEGT in the germline V gene.

To note about this clonotype: The junction departs from germline at one end; a sequencing error may be responsible. The chain uses TRBV14 and TRBJ1-1; possibly TRBD1 for D (5 bases). The CDR3 spans 16 residues. Germline V gene data show CDR1 as SGHDN and CDR2 as FVKESK. CDR3 DNA sequence: TGTGCCAGCAGCCGAAGGACACCCAAGTCGAACCCTGAAGCTTTCTTT. This encodes CASSRRTPKSNPEAFF.

The chain employs TRBV6-1 and TRBJ1-3; D is unclear. Germline CDR1 MNHNS, CDR2 SASEGT. This CDR3 contains 11 residues. V dropped 4 bases and J dropped 6 bases, with 4 bases sitting between them. CDR3 bases: TGTGCCAGCAGTGCTGCAAACACCATATATTTT. Translated: CASSAANTIYF.

The V call is TRBV6-1, the J call TRBJ2-7; TRBD1 is a possible D gene (5 bases). Deletions cut 7 bases from V and 0 bases from J, with 7 bases between. The CDR3 loop spans 12 amino acids. Germline CDR1 is MNHNS and CDR2 is SASEGT. The CDR3: CASIDSSYEQYF. For the CDR3, the DNA is TGTGCCAGCATAGACAGCTCCTACGAGCAGTACTTC.

This clonotype was counted a single time. The chain couples TRBV7-2 to TRBJ1-5; D remains ambiguous. This CDR3 has 13 amino acids. Trimming stripped 5 bases from V and 5 bases from J, with 10 bases between. Germline-derived CDR1 and CDR2 are SGHTA and FQGNSA. The CDR3 region is CASSPRIYQPQHF. DNA of the CDR3: TGTGCCAGCAGCCCGCGTATTTATCAGCCCCAGCATTTT.

This chain connects TRBV24-1 to TRBJ2-3, with TRBD1 matching over 7 bases. This CDR3 is built from 13 residues. From germline, CDR1 is KGHDR and CDR2 SFDVKD. V gave up 3 bases and J gave up 8 bases; unmatched junction bases: 4. The CDR3 is CATSDRGRGTQYF. CDR3 bases: TGTGCCACCAGTGATAGGGGGCGCGGTACGCAGTATTTT.

The chain is built from TRBV27 and TRBJ1-6; D is unresolved. The CDR3 length is 12 residues. V lost 3 bases and J lost 3, with 0 bases in between. The germline gives CDR1 MNHEY, CDR2 SMNVEV (reference sequence). CDR3 loop: CASSFYNSPLHF. The DNA of the CDR3 is TGTGCCAGCAGTTTCTATAATTCACCCCTCCACTTT.

The chain recombines TRBV14 with TRBJ1-2; 7 bases are shared with TRBD1. V lost 2 bases and J lost 6; bases outside the gene matches: 15. Germline V gene lookup returns CDR1 SGHDN and CDR2 FVKESK. The CDR3 is made up of 17 amino acids. CDR3: CASSQRTGSAAGHGYTF. As DNA, the CDR3 is TGTGCCAGCAGCCAACGGACAGGTTCCGCTGCAGGTCATGGCTACACCTTC.

This chain joins TRBV7-2 and TRBJ1-1, with D possibly being TRBD1 (6 bases). V shed 1 base and J shed 4 bases, with 10 bases lying between them. This CDR3 comprises 14 residues. Germline V gene sequence: CDR1 SGHTA, CDR2 FQGNSA. CDR3 DNA: TGTGCCAGCAGCTTAGGAGGGGGGAGCACTGAAGCTTTCTTT. It yields the protein CASSLGGGSTEAFF.

This sequence joins TRBV3-1 and TRBJ2-2; TRBD1 matches 7 bases. Germline-derived CDR1 and CDR2 are LGHDT and YNNKEL (reference sequence). Trimming at V came to 4 bases and at J to 4 bases, leaving 6 bases not matched to a gene. The CDR3 spans 15 residues. The CDR3 spells CASSPTGSGTGELFF. As DNA, the CDR3 is TGTGCCAGCAGCCCGACAGGGAGCGGCACCGGGGAGCTGTTTTTT.

The rearrangement uses TRBV6-5 and TRBJ2-7, with TRBD1 matching over 10 bases. The CDR3 is made up of 14 amino acids. After removal of 4 bases from V and 7 bases from J, the junction contained 7 bases not matched to a gene. Germline-derived CDR1 and CDR2 are MNHEY and SVGAGI. The CDR3 reads CASSFGTGVLEQYF. The DNA for the CDR3 is TGTGCCAGCAGTTTCGGGACAGGGGTTTTAGAGCAGTACTTC.

V usage is TRBV28 and J usage is TRBJ1-1, with D unresolved. Trimming pared 5 bases from V and 3 bases from J, leaving 7 bases between. The length of the CDR3 is 12 residues. The V gene's germline CDR1 is MDHEN and CDR2 SYDVKM. This CDR3 reads CASSTGYTEAFF. The CDR3 region has the DNA TGTGCCAGCAGTACCGGGTACACTGAAGCTTTCTTT. Full variable domain (outside the CDR3, taken from reference TRBV28 and TRBJ1-1): DVKVTQSSRYLVKRTGEKVFLECVQDMDHENMFWYRQDPGLGLRLIYFSYDVKMKEKGDIPEGYSVSREKKERFSLILESASTNQTSMYLCASSTGYTEAFFGQGTRLTVV.

This chain joins TRBV6-1 and TRBJ2-2; D might be TRBD2 (5 bases). Trimming stripped 6 bases from V and 2 bases from J, with 19 bases between. Per the germline V gene, CDR1 is MNHNS and CDR2 is SASEGT. This CDR3 spans 17 amino acids. CDR3 sequence: CASSRAGNRGNTGELFF. DNA of the CDR3: TGTGCCAGCAGCCGCGCTGGAAACCGGGGTAACACCGGGGAGCTGTTTTTT.

This rearrangement joins TRBV28 to TRBJ1-5, with TRBD1 matching 7 bases. This CDR3 has 14 amino acids. Germline trimming cut 3 bases from V and 4 bases from J; bases unmatched to any gene: 3. Germline V lookup: CDR1 MDHEN, CDR2 SYDVKM. The CDR3 loop is CASSFDRANQPQHF. The CDR3 nucleotides are TGTGCCAGCAGTTTTGACAGGGCGAATCAGCCCCAGCATTTT.

The chain uses TRBV20-1 and TRBJ1-1, with TRBD1 as a possible D gene (5 bases). The CDR3 is made up of 13 amino acids. Germline V CDR1 and CDR2: DFQATT, SNEGSKA (reference sequence). The CDR3 sequence: CSPRKRTNTEAFF. In nucleotides, the CDR3 is TGCAGCCCAAGGAAGAGGACAAACACTGAAGCTTTCTTT.

This sequence joins TRBV6-1 and TRBJ2-1, with TRBD2 matching 8 bases. Losses at the gene ends were 6 bases for V and 6 bases for J; bases not matched to a gene: 7. Germline values: CDR1 MNHNS, CDR2 SASEGT. The CDR3 runs 14 residues. CDR3 sequence (DNA): TGTGCCAGCAGGGGACTAGTAGCTCCCAATGAGCAGTTCTTC. Translating gives CASRGLVAPNEQFF.

The chain employs TRBV5-6 and TRBJ2-3; D assignment may be TRBD1 or TRBD2 (5 bases each). Germline values: CDR1 SGHDT, CDR2 YYEEEE. The CDR3 has 13 amino acids. The V end lost 4 bases, the J end lost 4 bases, and 10 bases lay between the germline ends. CDR3 loop: CASSRQRSDTQYF. CDR3 DNA sequence: TGTGCCAGCAGCAGACAGCGGTCAGATACGCAGTATTTT.